One T cell receptor (beta chain) is described in this entry. The source of the sample is a study of blood T cell repertoires in COVID-19. Losses at the gene ends were 4 bases for V and 1 base for J; bases not matched to a gene: 2. This CDR3 spans 14 amino acids. Looked up from germline, CDR1 is MGHRA and CDR2 is YSYEKL. Assay used: immunoSEQ multiplex PCR; TCRdb lists only in-frame clones, some missing. The sample yields almost 300,000 clones, nearly 90% seen once. The rearrangement joins TRBV4-1 to TRBJ2-3, with 7 nucleotides matching TRBD1. This clonotype originated in a woman in her twenties or thirties with COVID-19, enrolled during active disease. Sequencing was performed on peripheral blood. The CDR3 loop is CASSPGTGTDTQYF. DNA of the CDR3: TGCGCCAGCAGCCCCGGGACAGGCACAGATACGCAGTATTTT.